These T cell receptor beta chains were read from a single sample in a study of CD8 T cells in Susac syndrome. TCRdb re-called the immunoSEQ multiplex PCR reads through MiXCR, storing one row per CDR3 protein. The table lists about 400,000 distinct CDR3 sequences, around 85% of them singletons. Sequencing input: CD8+ T cells from PBMCs. The source of these receptors is a human donor with multiple sclerosis. Both conserved end residues are part of each CDR3. The D gene is left open where the match is weak. Where a row states a size, it is once, few, many or the class of an expanded clone; other rows omit it.

V: TRBV19; D: TRBD2; J: TRBJ2-7; size: few; length: 12; CDR3: CATGGGRYEQYF; DNA: TGTGCCACCGGCGGGGGGCGCTACGAGCAGTACTTC
V: TRBV14; D: .; J: TRBJ2-7; size: .; length: 14; CDR3: CASSQWLKGGEQYF; DNA: TGTGCCAGCAGCCAGTGGCTCAAAGGCGGCGAGCAGTACTTC
V: TRBV27; D: .; J: TRBJ2-7; size: .; length: 13; CDR3: CASSPTSSYEQYF; DNA: TGTGCCAGCAGCCCCACCAGCTCCTACGAGCAGTACTTC
V: TRBV6-5; D: .; J: TRBJ1-1; size: .; length: 13; CDR3: CASRTRRWFEAFF; DNA: TGTGCCAGCCGTACACGACGATGGTTTGAAGCTTTCTTT
V: TRBV5-6; D: .; J: TRBJ1-5; size: .; length: 14; CDR3: CASSSGGFNQPQHF; DNA: TGTGCCAGCAGCTCCGGCGGATTCAATCAGCCCCAGCATTTT
V: TRBV27; D: TRBD1; J: TRBJ2-2; size: .; length: 16; CDR3: CASSPYAGQDTGELFF; DNA: TGTGCCAGCAGTCCTTACGCGGGACAGGACACCGGGGAGCTGTTTTTT
V: TRBV12-3/TRBV12-4; D: .; J: TRBJ2-1; size: few; length: 15; CDR3: CASSNPGTRGNEQFF; DNA: TGTGCCAGCAGTAATCCGGGGACCAGAGGCAATGAGCAGTTCTTC
V: TRBV5-6; D: .; J: TRBJ2-2; size: .; length: 15; CDR3: CASSLVDPTTGELFF; DNA: TGTGCCAGCAGCTTGGTGGATCCGACCACCGGGGAGCTGTTTTTT
V: TRBV12-3/TRBV12-4; D: .; J: TRBJ1-1; size: .; length: 14; CDR3: CASSLGERSTEAFF; DNA: TGTGCCAGCAGTTTGGGGGAGAGGAGCACTGAAGCTTTCTTT
V: TRBV28; D: .; J: TRBJ1-1; size: .; length: 15; CDR3: CASSPLQAWGAEAFF; DNA: TGTGCCAGCAGTCCGTTACAGGCTTGGGGGGCTGAAGCTTTCTTT
V: TRBV3-1; D: TRBD2; J: TRBJ2-1; size: .; length: 15; CDR3: CASSQTTSGVNEQFF; DNA: TGTGCCAGCAGCCAAACGACTAGCGGGGTAAATGAGCAGTTCTTC
V: TRBV7-9; D: TRBD2; J: TRBJ2-2; size: .; length: 16; CDR3: CAIAAQAGAYTGELFF; DNA: TGTGCCATAGCAGCCCAAGCGGGGGCTTACACCGGGGAGCTGTTTTTT
V: TRBV10-3; D: .; J: TRBJ1-1; size: .; length: 12; CDR3: CAIRADDTEAFF; DNA: TGTGCCATCCGCGCCGACGACACTGAAGCTTTCTTT
V: TRBV27; D: .; J: TRBJ1-1; size: once; length: 13; CDR3: CASSFIQDTEAFF; DNA: TGTGCCAGCAGTTTTATCCAGGACACTGAAGCTTTCTTT
V: TRBV20-1; D: TRBD2; J: TRBJ2-2; size: .; length: 17; CDR3: CSAREGLAGDWAGELFF; DNA: TGCAGTGCTAGGGAGGGACTAGCGGGAGATTGGGCCGGGGAGCTGTTTTTT
V: TRBV7-6; D: .; J: TRBJ1-1; size: .; length: 15; CDR3: CASSDRVNSATEAFF; DNA: TGTGCCAGCAGCGACCGAGTAAATAGTGCCACTGAAGCTTTCTTT
V: TRBV6-5; D: .; J: TRBJ2-1; size: .; length: 14; CDR3: CASRDPITYNEQFF; DNA: TGTGCCAGCCGGGACCCTATAACCTACAATGAGCAGTTCTTC
V: TRBV29-1; D: TRBD1; J: TRBJ2-1; size: .; length: 15; CDR3: CSVETTGVFVNEQFF; DNA: TGCAGCGTTGAAACGACAGGGGTTTTTGTCAATGAGCAGTTCTTC
V: TRBV29-1; D: .; J: TRBJ1-2; size: .; length: 12; CDR3: CSAPVGGHGYTF; DNA: TGCAGCGCCCCCGTGGGGGGCCATGGCTACACCTTC
V: TRBV19; D: .; J: TRBJ1-1; size: .; length: 14; CDR3: CASSHLQSNTEAFF; DNA: TGTGCCAGTAGCCACTTGCAATCGAACACTGAAGCTTTCTTT
V: TRBV6-1; D: .; J: TRBJ1-5; size: .; length: 12; CDR3: CASSVYNQPQHF; DNA: TGTGCCAGCAGTGTGTACAATCAGCCCCAGCATTTT
V: TRBV28; D: TRBD1; J: TRBJ1-5; size: .; length: 17; CDR3: CATKETGTGTLNQPQHF; DNA: TGTGCCACCAAGGAAACGGGGACAGGAACTCTTAATCAGCCCCAGCATTTT
V: TRBV9; D: TRBD2; J: TRBJ2-1; size: .; length: 19; CDR3: CASSVGPELAGEGHNEQFF; DNA: TGTGCCAGCAGCGTAGGACCCGAACTAGCGGGAGAAGGGCACAATGAGCAGTTCTTC
V: TRBV5-1; D: .; J: TRBJ2-7; size: .; length: 12; CDR3: CASSTDSHEQYF; DNA: TGCGCCAGCAGCACTGACAGCCACGAGCAGTACTTC
V: TRBV5-1; D: .; J: TRBJ2-5; size: .; length: 13; CDR3: CASREPVQETQYF; DNA: TGCGCCAGCAGGGAACCAGTCCAAGAGACCCAGTACTTC
V: TRBV4-1; D: .; J: TRBJ2-7; size: .; length: 15; CDR3: CASSQEKGPAYEQYF; DNA: TGCGCCAGCAGCCAAGAAAAGGGGCCTGCCTACGAGCAGTACTTC
V: TRBV6-1; D: TRBD1; J: TRBJ2-1; size: few; length: 15; CDR3: CASSFDRVGYNEQFF; DNA: TGTGCCAGCAGCTTTGACAGGGTCGGGTACAATGAGCAGTTCTTC
V: TRBV5-6; D: TRBD1; J: TRBJ1-3; size: .; length: 17; CDR3: CASSLDDRVGSGNTIYF; DNA: TGTGCCAGCAGCTTGGATGACAGGGTCGGGTCTGGAAACACCATATATTTT
V: TRBV12-3/TRBV12-4; D: TRBD1; J: TRBJ2-7; size: .; length: 13; CDR3: CASSWTGAYEQYF; DNA: TGTGCCAGCAGTTGGACAGGGGCCTACGAGCAGTACTTC
V: TRBV11-2; D: .; J: TRBJ2-5; size: .; length: 14; CDR3: CASSLDHNQETQYF; DNA: TGTGCCAGCAGCTTAGACCACAACCAAGAGACCCAGTACTTC
V: TRBV11-2; D: .; J: TRBJ1-4; size: .; length: 13; CDR3: CASSLTGSEKLFF; DNA: TGTGCCAGCAGCTTAACAGGGAGTGAAAAACTGTTTTTT
V: TRBV6-5; D: .; J: TRBJ1-5; size: .; length: 13; CDR3: CASSPIGDQPQHF; DNA: TGTGCCAGCAGTCCCATCGGGGATCAGCCCCAGCATTTT
V: TRBV6-5; D: .; J: TRBJ2-3; size: .; length: 17; CDR3: CASSYSAVGDTTDTQYF; DNA: TGTGCCAGCAGTTACTCCGCCGTAGGGGACACCACAGATACGCAGTATTTT
V: TRBV4-1; D: .; J: TRBJ2-1; size: .; length: 14; CDR3: CASSRDPTYGEQFF; DNA: TGCGCCAGCAGCCGGGACCCAACCTACGGTGAGCAGTTCTTC
V: TRBV5-4; D: .; J: TRBJ1-1; size: .; length: 13; CDR3: CASTAPGLPEAFF; DNA: TGTGCCAGCACCGCCCCGGGGCTACCTGAAGCTTTCTTT